The 20 T cell receptor beta chains presented below share a single source sample, sequenced in a study of molecular identifiers for immune sequencing clone quantification (dated by TCRdb to the late 2010s). The library was generated by PCR. This sample was sequenced with an Illumina HiSeq 4000. TCRdb took the public reads, trimmed them with fastp at Q25, ran MiXCR for clone calling and kept in-frame beta chains. All rows with the same CDR3 protein become a single entry with the most common DNA and genes. The sample includes about half a million distinct CDR3 sequences, with 20% to 25% observed a single time. More than 0.8% of the sample comes from the top ten. What was sequenced was naive CD8+ T cells from blood, with Jurkat cell RNA spiked in. The cell subset or site label of this sample denotes: FACS-sorted CD8+CD4-CCR7+CD45RA+ naive T cells. Receptors were obtained from a human donor in good health. Some libraries in this study had Jurkat cell RNA spiked in.

This clonotype was found a few times. The chain employs TRBV5-6 and TRBJ2-1, with a possible D match to TRBD2 (6 bases). CDR3 length: 14 amino acids. In germline, CDR1 is SGHDT, CDR2 YYEEEE. Trimming stripped 0 bases from V and 8 bases from J, with 12 bases between. In DNA, the CDR3 is TGTGCCAGCAGCTTGGGGGCTCCGGGGGATGAGCAGTTCTTC. It translates to CASSLGAPGDEQFF.

This clonotype was counted a few times. V and J are TRBV12-3 or TRBV12-4 and TRBJ2-7; 10 nucleotides line up with TRBD1. This CDR3 is built from 16 residues. V lost 2 bases and J lost 5; bases outside the gene matches: 9. The CDR3 spells CASSLTGTGALNEQYF. Here the CDR3 DNA reads TGTGCCAGCAGTTTAACAGGGACAGGGGCCCTGAACGAGCAGTACTTC.

The rearrangement uses TRBV7-9 and TRBJ2-1; possible D gene TRBD2, 5 bases. V was cut by 5 bases and J by 8 bases, with 10 bases left in between. CDR1 and CDR2 (germline): SEHNR, FQNEAQ (reference sequence). The CDR3 has 12 amino acids. CDR3 loop: CASSGGADEQFF. In nucleotides, the CDR3 is TGTGCCAGCAGCGGAGGAGCCGATGAGCAGTTCTTC.

Worth noting for this clonotype: Given a much more abundant clone one base away, this may be a read error. No conserved phenylalanine or tryptophan ends this CDR3, so it is likely a read error. This rearrangement joins TRBV20-1 to TRBJ2-2, with D perhaps matching TRBD1 (6 bases). V was pared by 0 bases and J by 1 base, with 9 bases between. The CDR3 extends over 15 amino acids. Germline V CDR1 and CDR2: DFQATT, SNEGSKA (reference sequence). CDR3: CSARDPDRNTGELFL. The CDR3 DNA reads as TGCAGTGCTAGAGACCCGGACAGGAACACCGGGGAGCTGTTTCTT.

This clonotype was seen at least ten times. V and J are TRBV27 and TRBJ2-7; D might be TRBD1 or TRBD2, each matching 6 bases. V gave up 4 bases and J gave up 4 bases, with 11 bases separating them. Germline CDR1 and CDR2: MNHEY and SMNVEV (reference sequence). The CDR3 is 13 residues long. CDR3 in DNA: TGTGCCAGCAGTTCAACGGGGGCTTACGAGCAGTACTTC. Translation gives CASSSTGAYEQYF.

The chain combines TRBV7-3 with TRBJ1-1; no firm D call. Trimming left V 0 bases short and J 5 bases short, with 10 bases between. This CDR3 comprises 14 residues. Germline CDR1 reads SGHTA; CDR2 reads FQGTGA. The CDR3 protein is CASSLTIGGTEAFF. In nucleotides, the CDR3 is TGTGCCAGCAGCTTAACGATAGGTGGAACTGAAGCTTTCTTT.

The chain combines TRBV3-1 with TRBJ2-2; 14 positions match TRBD2. The ends lost 2 bases at V and 3 bases at J; junction bases unmatched: 11. In germline, CDR1 is LGHDT, CDR2 YNNKEL (reference sequence). This CDR3 has 20 amino acids. CDR3 in amino acids: CASSQTGLAGGQLDTGELFF. In nucleotides, the CDR3 is TGTGCCAGCAGCCAAACCGGACTAGCGGGGGGCCAGTTAGACACCGGGGAGCTGTTTTTT.

This clonotype came up a few times. The genes are TRBV4-1 and TRBJ2-7; the match to TRBD1 covers 8 bases. This CDR3 spans 15 amino acids. Germline V gene lookup returns CDR1 MGHRA and CDR2 YSYEKL. After removal of 1 base from V and 4 bases from J, the junction contained 6 bases not matched to a gene. The CDR3 sequence is CASSQVPGGFYEQYF. In DNA form, the CDR3 reads TGCGCCAGCAGCCAAGTTCCAGGGGGCTTTTACGAGCAGTACTTC.

In its sample, this clonotype was seen many times. J is TRBJ2-2 and V is TRBV6-6; the match to TRBD2 covers 7 bases. Germline CDR1 and CDR2: MNHNY and SVGAGI (reference sequence). V was pared by 3 bases and J by 2 bases, with 12 bases of the junction left unmatched. CDR3 length equals 18 residues. This chain's CDR3 is CASSYNPQLATNTGELFF. The CDR3 DNA is TGTGCCAGCAGTTATAATCCCCAACTAGCGACTAACACCGGGGAGCTGTTTTTT.

The V and J genes are TRBV28 and TRBJ1-1; a possible D gene is TRBD1 (5 bases). The CDR3 length is 14 residues. V was trimmed by 5 bases and J by 1 base, leaving 11 bases between them. The germline V gene has CDR1 MDHEN and CDR2 SYDVKM. The CDR3 DNA reads TGTGCCAGCAGTCCCCCGGGACCGAACACTGAAGCTTTCTTT. It yields the protein CASSPPGPNTEAFF.

This clonotype was detected ten times or more. The chain couples TRBV27 to TRBJ2-5; D not resolved. Trimming shortened V by 2 bases and J by 2 bases, and 3 bases separated the two germline ends. Germline CDR1 reads MNHEY; CDR2 reads SMNVEV (reference sequence). CDR3 size: 12 residues. DNA of the CDR3: TGTGCCAGCAGTTTACTACAAGAGACCCAGTACTTC. Translation gives CASSLLQETQYF.

With respect to this clonotype: The junction shows a germline mismatch at one end, possibly a read error. The genes are TRBV12-3 or TRBV12-4 and TRBJ2-5, with D possibly matching TRBD2 (7 bases). CDR3 size: 16 residues. For the CDR3, the DNA is TGTGGCAGCAGTTTCCTTAGGCGGGGGCCACAAGAGACCCAGTACTTC. It translates to CGSSFLRRGPQETQYF.

This clonotype came up many times. CDR3 sequence reads: CASSQEGGQGGQPQHF. CDR3 DNA sequence: TGCGCCAGCAGCCAAGAAGGAGGACAGGGGGGTCAGCCCCAGCATTTT. The chain employs TRBV4-1 and TRBJ1-5, with 10 positions matching TRBD1. This CDR3 is 16 amino acids long. Germline V gene lookup returns CDR1 MGHRA and CDR2 YSYEKL. J was trimmed by 6 bases and V by 0 bases; bases with no gene match: 5.

This clonotype has a count of ten or more. V and J are TRBV2 and TRBJ2-1; 7 bases fit TRBD1. This CDR3 has 13 amino acids. The junction had 2 bases not matched to a gene; V was cut back by 9 bases and J by 0 bases. CDR1 and CDR2 (germline): SNHLY, FYNNEI. The CDR3 DNA reads TGTGCCAGGGACAGGAGCTCCTACAATGAGCAGTTCTTC. Translating it yields CARDRSSYNEQFF.

A few counts support this clonotype. The rearrangement uses TRBV20-1 and TRBJ2-7; D call uncertain. This CDR3 comprises 13 residues. In germline, CDR1 is DFQATT, CDR2 SNEGSKA (reference sequence). The V end lost 7 bases, the J end lost 6 bases, and 19 bases lay between the germline ends. CDR3 sequence reads: CSVTDPTGLEQYF. The CDR3 DNA sequence: TGCAGTGTTACCGACCCCACCGGCCTCGAGCAGTACTTC.

This clonotype was recorded a few times. This sequence joins TRBV7-9 and TRBJ1-2, with TRBD1 matching over 10 bases. The CDR3 runs 16 residues. V gave up 4 bases and J gave up 4 bases; unmatched junction bases: 9. Germline CDR1 and CDR2: SEHNR and FQNEAQ (reference sequence). As DNA, the CDR3 is TGTGCCAGCAGCTCCCGGGACAGGGGTTTGGTCTATGGCTACACCTTC. It translates to CASSSRDRGLVYGYTF. The full variable domain, with the rest looked up from reference TRBV7-9 and TRBJ1-2, is DTGVSQNPRHKITKRGQNVTFRCDPISEHNRLYWYRQTLGQGPEFLTYFQNEAQLEKSRLLSDRFSAERPKGSFSTLEIQRTEQGDSAMYLCASSSRDRGLVYGYTFGSGTRLTVV.

The chain has TRBV5-6 and TRBJ2-6; D uncertain. The V end lost 0 bases, the J end lost 0 bases, and 7 bases lay between the germline ends. Germline V gene data show CDR1 as SGHDT and CDR2 as YYEEEE. This CDR3 spans 16 amino acids. The CDR3 protein is CASSLEERSGANVLTF. The CDR3 region has the DNA TGTGCCAGCAGCTTGGAGGAGCGCTCTGGGGCCAACGTCCTGACTTTC.

This clonotype was recorded many times. The rearrangement joins TRBV27 to TRBJ1-1, with D tentatively TRBD1 (5 bases). Germline loops: CDR1 MNHEY, CDR2 SMNVEV (reference sequence). The CDR3 is 13 residues long. V gave up 0 bases and J gave up 4 bases, with 6 bases separating them. The CDR3 loop reads CASSLSQGTEAFF. Written as DNA, the CDR3 is TGTGCCAGCAGTTTATCGCAGGGCACTGAAGCTTTCTTT.

There are many counts of this clonotype. This sequence joins TRBV6-5 and TRBJ2-3; the D gene is possibly TRBD1 (6 bases). Trimming removed 0 bases from V and 2 bases from J, with 9 bases in between. Germline V CDR1 and CDR2: MNHEY, SVGAGI. The CDR3 is 15 residues long. The chain's CDR3 is CASSYSQGSTDTQYF. The CDR3 DNA sequence: TGTGCCAGCAGTTACTCACAGGGATCCACAGATACGCAGTATTTT.

This clonotype was seen ten or more times. The V call is TRBV28, the J call TRBJ2-5; 9 nucleotides align to TRBD2. The trim removed 1 base at V and 2 bases at J, leaving 5 bases unmatched. The CDR3 length is 16 residues. CDR1 and CDR2 from the germline V gene are MDHEN and SYDVKM. Here the CDR3 reads CASSLYPSGVQETQYF. For the CDR3, the DNA is TGTGCCAGCAGTTTATATCCTAGCGGGGTTCAAGAGACCCAGTACTTC.